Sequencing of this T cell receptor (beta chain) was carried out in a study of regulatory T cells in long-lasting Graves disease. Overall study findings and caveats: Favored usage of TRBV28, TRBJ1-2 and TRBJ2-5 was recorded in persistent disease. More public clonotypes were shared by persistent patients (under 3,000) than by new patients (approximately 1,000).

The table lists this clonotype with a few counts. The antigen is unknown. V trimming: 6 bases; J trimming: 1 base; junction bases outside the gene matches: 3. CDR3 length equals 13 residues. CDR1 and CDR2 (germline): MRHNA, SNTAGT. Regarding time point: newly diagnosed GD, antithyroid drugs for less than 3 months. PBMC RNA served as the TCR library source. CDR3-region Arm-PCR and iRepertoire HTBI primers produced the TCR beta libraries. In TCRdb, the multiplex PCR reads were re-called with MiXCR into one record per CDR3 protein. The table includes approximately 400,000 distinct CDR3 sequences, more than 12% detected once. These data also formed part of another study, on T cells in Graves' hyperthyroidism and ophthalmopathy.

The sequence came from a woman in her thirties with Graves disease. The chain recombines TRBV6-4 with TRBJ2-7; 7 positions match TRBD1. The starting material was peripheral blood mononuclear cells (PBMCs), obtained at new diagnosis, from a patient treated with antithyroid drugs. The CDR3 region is CASRDRVSYEQYF. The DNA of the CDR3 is TGTGCCAGCAGAGACAGGGTATCCTACGAGCAGTACTTC.